This passage covers 4 T cell receptor beta chains from one sample sequenced in a study of blood T cell repertoires in COVID-19. Sequencing was performed with immunoSEQ multiplex PCR; in TCRdb, only in-frame clones are kept and a portion is missing. The sample lists approximately 250,000 clones; around nine tenths were seen once. Sequencing was carried out using peripheral blood. These receptor sequences come from a man aged 35-49 years with active or convalescent COVID-19.

The rearrangement joins TRBV7-2 to TRBJ2-1; 7 bases map to TRBD1. CDR1 and CDR2 from the germline V gene are SGHTA and FQGNSA. Trimming cost V 3 bases and J 1 base; bases outside gene matches: 3. This CDR3 comprises 15 residues. The CDR3 sequence: CASSFRTGSYNEQFF. CDR3 coding DNA: TGTGCCAGCAGCTTTAGGACAGGTTCCTACAATGAGCAGTTCTTC. Together with reference TRBV7-2 and TRBJ2-1, the CDR3 gives the full variable domain: GAGVSQSPSNKVTEKGKDVELRCDPISGHTALYWYRQSLGQGLEFLIYFQGNSAPDKSGLPSDRFSAERTGGSVSTLTIQRTQQEDSAVYLCASSFRTGSYNEQFFGPGTRLTVL.

DNA of the CDR3: TGTGCCAGCAGCTTCGGCCGGGATCAGCCCCAGCATTTT. This translates into CASSFGRDQPQHF. The chain has TRBV5-8 and TRBJ1-5; D is unresolved. The CDR3 loop spans 13 amino acids. The V and J ends lost 2 bases and 5 bases respectively, with 8 bases between them. Looked up from germline, CDR1 is SGHTS and CDR2 is YDEGEE.

This chain links TRBV5-6 with TRBJ1-1; D is uncertain. V lost 1 base and J 7 bases, leaving 11 bases between the germline ends. The germline V gene has CDR1 SGHDT and CDR2 YYEEEE. This CDR3 is built from 13 residues. The CDR3 DNA sequence: TGTGCCAGCAGCTTGATTACCGGGAGTGAAGCTTTCTTT. This codes for CASSLITGSEAFF.

The chain has TRBV5-5 and TRBJ1-2, with D possibly TRBD1 on 5 matching bases. Per germline, CDR1 SGHKS and CDR2 YYEKEE (reference sequence). This CDR3 is built from 14 residues. Between the trimmed V and J ends, which lost 0 bases and 7 bases, there was a span of 13 bases. The CDR3 DNA sequence: TGTGCCAGCAGCTTGGAAGCAGGGAGGGTTGGCTACACCTTC. This sequence encodes CASSLEAGRVGYTF.